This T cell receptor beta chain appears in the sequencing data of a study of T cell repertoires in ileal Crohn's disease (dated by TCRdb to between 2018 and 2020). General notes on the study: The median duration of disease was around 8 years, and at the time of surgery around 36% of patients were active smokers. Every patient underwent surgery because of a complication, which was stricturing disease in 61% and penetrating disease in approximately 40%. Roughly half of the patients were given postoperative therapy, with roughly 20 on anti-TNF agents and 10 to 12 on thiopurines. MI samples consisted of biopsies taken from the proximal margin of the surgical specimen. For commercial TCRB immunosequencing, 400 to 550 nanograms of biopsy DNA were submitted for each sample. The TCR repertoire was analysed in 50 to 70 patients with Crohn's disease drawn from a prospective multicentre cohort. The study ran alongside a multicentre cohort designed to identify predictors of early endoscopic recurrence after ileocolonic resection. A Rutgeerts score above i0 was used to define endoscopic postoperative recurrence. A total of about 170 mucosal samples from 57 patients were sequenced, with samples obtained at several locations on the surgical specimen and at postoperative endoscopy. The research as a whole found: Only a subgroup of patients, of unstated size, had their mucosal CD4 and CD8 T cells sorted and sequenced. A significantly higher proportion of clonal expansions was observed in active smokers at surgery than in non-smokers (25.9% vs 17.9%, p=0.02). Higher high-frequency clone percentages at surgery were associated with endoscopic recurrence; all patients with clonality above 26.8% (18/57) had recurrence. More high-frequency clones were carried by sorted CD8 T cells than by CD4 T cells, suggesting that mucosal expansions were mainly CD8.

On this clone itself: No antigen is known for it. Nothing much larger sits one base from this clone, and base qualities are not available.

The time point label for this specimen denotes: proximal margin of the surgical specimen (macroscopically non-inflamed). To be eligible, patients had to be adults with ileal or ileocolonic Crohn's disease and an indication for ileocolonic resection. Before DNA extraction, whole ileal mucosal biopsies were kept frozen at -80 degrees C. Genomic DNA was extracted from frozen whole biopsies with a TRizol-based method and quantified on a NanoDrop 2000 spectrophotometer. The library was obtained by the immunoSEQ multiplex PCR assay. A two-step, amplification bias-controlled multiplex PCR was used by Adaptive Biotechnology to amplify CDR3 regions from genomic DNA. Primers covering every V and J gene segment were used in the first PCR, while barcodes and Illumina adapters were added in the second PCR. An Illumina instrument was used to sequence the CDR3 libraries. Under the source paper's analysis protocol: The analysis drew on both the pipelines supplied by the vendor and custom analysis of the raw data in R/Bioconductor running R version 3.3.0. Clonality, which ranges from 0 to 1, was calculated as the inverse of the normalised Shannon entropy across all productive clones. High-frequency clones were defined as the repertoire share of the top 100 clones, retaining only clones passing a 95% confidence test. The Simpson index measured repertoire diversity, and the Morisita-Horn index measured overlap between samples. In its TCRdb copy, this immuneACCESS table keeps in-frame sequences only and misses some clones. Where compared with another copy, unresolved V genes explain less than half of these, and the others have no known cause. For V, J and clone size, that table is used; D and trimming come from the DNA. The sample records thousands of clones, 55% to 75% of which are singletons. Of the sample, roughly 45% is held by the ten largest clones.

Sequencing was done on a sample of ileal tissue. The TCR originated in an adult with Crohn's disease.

The CDR3 amino acid sequence is: CASSLQEGAGGYTF. The sequenced DNA: TGCGCCAGCAGCTTGCAAGAGGGGGCGGGAGGCTACACCTTC. This sequence uses TRBV5-1 and TRBJ1-2, with 7 middle bases fitting TRBD1. CDR1 and CDR2 are drawn from the germline V gene: SGHRS, YFSETQ. The CDR3 covers 14 residues, taking in both the cysteine and the phenylalanine. Here the CDR3 DNA is all that survives: 42 bases in frame from base 1. V is trimmed back by 1 base and J by 8 bases, and the junction contains 8 bases that no gene match accounts for.